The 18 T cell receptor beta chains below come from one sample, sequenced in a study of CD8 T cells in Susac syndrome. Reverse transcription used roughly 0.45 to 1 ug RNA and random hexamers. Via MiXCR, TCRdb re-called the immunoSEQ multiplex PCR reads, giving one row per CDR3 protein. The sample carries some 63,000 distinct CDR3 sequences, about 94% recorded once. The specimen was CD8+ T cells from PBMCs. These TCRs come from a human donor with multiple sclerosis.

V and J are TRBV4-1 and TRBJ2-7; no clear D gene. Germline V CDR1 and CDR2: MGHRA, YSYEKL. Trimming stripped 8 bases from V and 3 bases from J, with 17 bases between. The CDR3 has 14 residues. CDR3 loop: CASGQSVPGYEQYF. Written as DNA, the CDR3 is TGCGCCAGCGGTCAAAGCGTACCGGGCTACGAGCAGTACTTC.

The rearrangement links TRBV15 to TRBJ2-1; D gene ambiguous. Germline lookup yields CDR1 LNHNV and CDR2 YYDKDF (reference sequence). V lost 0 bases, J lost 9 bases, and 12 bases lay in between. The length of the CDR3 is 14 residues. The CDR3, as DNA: TGTGCCACCAGCAGAGATGTTGCATCCGGTGAGCAGTTCTTC. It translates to CATSRDVASGEQFF.

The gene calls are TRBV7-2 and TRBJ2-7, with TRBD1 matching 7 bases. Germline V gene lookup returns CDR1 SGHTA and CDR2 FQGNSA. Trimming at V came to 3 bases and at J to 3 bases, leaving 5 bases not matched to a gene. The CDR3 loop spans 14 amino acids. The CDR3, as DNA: TGTGCCAGCAGCTTTGGACAGGCCGTCTACGAGCAGTACTTC. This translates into CASSFGQAVYEQYF.

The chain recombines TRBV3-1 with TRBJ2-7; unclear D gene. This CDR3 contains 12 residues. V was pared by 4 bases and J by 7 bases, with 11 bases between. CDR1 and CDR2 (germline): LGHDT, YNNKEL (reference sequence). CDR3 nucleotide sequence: TGTGCCAGCAGCCTCAAGCAATGGGAGCAGTACTTC. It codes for CASSLKQWEQYF.

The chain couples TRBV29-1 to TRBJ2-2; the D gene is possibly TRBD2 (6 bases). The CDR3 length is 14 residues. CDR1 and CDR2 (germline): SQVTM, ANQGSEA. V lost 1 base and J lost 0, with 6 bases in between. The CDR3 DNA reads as TGCAGCGTTGAAGGGAGGGCGAACACCGGGGAGCTGTTTTTT. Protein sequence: CSVEGRANTGELFF.

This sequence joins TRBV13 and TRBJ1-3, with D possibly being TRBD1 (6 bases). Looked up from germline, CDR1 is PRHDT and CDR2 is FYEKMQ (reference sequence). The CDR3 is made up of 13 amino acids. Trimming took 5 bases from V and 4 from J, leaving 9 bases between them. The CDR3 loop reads CASSRGQGNTIYF. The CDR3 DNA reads TGTGCCAGCAGCCGCGGACAGGGAAACACCATATATTTT.

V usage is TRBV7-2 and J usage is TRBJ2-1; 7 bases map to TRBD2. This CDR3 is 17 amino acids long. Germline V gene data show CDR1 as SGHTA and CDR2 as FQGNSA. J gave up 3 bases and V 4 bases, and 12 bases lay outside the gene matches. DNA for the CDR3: TGTGCCAGCAGCTCCTCCTCTTGGGGGGGAAACTACAATGAGCAGTTCTTC. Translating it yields CASSSSSWGGNYNEQFF.

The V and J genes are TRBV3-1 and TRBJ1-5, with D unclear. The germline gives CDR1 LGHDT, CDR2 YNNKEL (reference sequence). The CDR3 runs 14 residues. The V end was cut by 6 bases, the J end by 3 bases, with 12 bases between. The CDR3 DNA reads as TGTGCCAGCAGTCGGGGTACGTCCAATCAGCCCCAGCATTTT. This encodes CASSRGTSNQPQHF.

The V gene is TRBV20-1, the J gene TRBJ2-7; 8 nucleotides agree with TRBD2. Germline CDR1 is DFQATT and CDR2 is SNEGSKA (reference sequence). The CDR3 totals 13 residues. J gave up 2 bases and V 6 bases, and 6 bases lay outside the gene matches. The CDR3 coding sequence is TGCAGTGCCAGGGTAGCGGGAACCTACGAGCAGTACTTC. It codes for CSARVAGTYEQYF.

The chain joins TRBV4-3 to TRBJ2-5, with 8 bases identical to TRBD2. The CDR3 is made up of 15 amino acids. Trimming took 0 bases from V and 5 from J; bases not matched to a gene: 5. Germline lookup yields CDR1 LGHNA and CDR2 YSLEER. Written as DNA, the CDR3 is TGCGCCAGCAGCCAAGATCACGGACTAGCTGAGACCCAGTACTTC. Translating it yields CASSQDHGLAETQYF.

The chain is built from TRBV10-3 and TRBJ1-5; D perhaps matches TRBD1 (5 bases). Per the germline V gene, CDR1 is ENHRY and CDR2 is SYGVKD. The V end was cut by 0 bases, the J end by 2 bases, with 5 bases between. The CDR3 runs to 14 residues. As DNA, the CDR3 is TGTGCCATCAGTGAGTCACAGGGCAATCAGCCCCAGCATTTT. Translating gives CAISESQGNQPQHF.

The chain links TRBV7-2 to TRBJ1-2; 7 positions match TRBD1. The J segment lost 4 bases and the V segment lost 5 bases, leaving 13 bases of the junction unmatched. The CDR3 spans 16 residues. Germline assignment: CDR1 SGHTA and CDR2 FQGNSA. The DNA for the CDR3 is TGTGCCAGCAGCCAAGCAGGGACAGCCCCTCCCTATGGCTACACCTTC. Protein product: CASSQAGTAPPYGYTF.

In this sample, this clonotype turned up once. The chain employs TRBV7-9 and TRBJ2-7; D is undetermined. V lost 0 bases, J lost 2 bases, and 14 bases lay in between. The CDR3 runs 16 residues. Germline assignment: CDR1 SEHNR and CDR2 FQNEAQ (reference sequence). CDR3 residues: CASSLALADLTYEQYF. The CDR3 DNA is TGTGCCAGCAGCTTAGCGCTTGCAGACCTTACCTACGAGCAGTACTTC.

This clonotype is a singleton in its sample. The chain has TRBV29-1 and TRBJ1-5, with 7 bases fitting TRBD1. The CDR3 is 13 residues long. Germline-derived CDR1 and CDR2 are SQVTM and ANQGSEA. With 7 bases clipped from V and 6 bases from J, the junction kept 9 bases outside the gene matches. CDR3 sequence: CSAETGPTQPQHF. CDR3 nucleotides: TGCAGCGCGGAGACAGGGCCGACTCAGCCCCAGCATTTT. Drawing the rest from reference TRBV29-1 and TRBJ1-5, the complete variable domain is SAVISQKPSRDICQRGTSLTIQCQVDSQVTMMFWYRQQPGQSLTLIATANQGSEATYESGFVIDKFPISRPNLTFSTLTVSNMSPEDSSIYLCSAETGPTQPQHFGDGTRLSIL.

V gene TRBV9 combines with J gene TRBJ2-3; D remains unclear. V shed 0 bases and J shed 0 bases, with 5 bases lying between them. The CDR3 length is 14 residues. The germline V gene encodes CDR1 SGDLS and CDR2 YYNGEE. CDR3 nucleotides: TGTGCCAGCAGCGTAGACGGGAGCACAGATACGCAGTATTTT. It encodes CASSVDGSTDTQYF.

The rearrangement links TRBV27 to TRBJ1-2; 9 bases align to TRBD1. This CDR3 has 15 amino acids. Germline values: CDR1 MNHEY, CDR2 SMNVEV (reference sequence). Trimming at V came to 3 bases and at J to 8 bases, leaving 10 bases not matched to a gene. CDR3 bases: TGTGCCAGCAGTTTGACTCCGGGACAGGGTCGGGGCTACACCTTC. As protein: CASSLTPGQGRGYTF.

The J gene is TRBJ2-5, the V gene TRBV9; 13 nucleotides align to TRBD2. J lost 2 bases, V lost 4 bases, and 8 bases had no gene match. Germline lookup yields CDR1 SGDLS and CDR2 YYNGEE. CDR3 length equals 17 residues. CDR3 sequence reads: CASSPGTSGGAQETQYF. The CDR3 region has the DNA TGTGCCAGCAGCCCCGGAACTAGCGGGGGGGCACAAGAGACCCAGTACTTC.

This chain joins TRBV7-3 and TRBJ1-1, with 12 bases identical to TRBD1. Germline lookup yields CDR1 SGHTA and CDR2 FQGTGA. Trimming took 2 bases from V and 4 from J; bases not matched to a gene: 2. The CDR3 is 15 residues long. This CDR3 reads CASSLGTGGFTEAFF. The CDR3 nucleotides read TGTGCCAGCAGCTTAGGGACAGGGGGCTTCACTGAAGCTTTCTTT.